The T cell receptor (beta chain) under discussion was sequenced for a study of CD8 T cells in ankylosing spondylitis. Findings and limits, study-wide: Significantly higher representation of disease-linked clones was reported for matched ankylosing spondylitis synovial fluid.

TCRdb reanalysed the 5' RACE reads using MiXCR and keeps one entry per CDR3 protein. The profile shows almost 250,000 distinct CDR3 sequences, more than 25% of them singletons. About this clonotype itself: The antigen is not known.

Trimming cost V 6 bases and J 2 bases; bases outside gene matches: 11. The CDR3 spans 15 residues. Germline assignment: CDR1 DFQATT and CDR2 SNEGSKA (reference sequence). This chain links TRBV20-1 with TRBJ2-3; 7 bases are a match to TRBD2. Source material: blood, either unsorted or a sorted T cell fraction (not recorded which). The sequence came from a male donor with ankylosing spondylitis or in good health (not recorded which). The CDR3 protein is CSANWDYLYTDTQYF. In DNA, the CDR3 is TGCAGTGCAAACTGGGACTACCTGTACACAGATACGCAGTATTTT.